This TCR beta chain derives from a study of T cells expressing NK-cell markers. General study results and limits: Several of the donors also had these clonotypes leading their CD3+CD56-NKG2C+ fraction.

With the 5' RACE reads reprocessed, TCRdb shows one record per CDR3 protein and no DNA. The sample totals over 150,000 distinct CDR3 sequences; its top ten clones hold 20% to 25%. Note on this clonotype: Antigen specificity is unknown.

CDR3 length: 15 residues. The germline CDR1 and CDR2 sequences are SSHAT and FNYEAQ (reference sequence). Sequencing was performed on blood T cells: a sorted CD56 or NKG2C T cell subset, CD4+ or CD8+ T cells, or bulk PBMC T cells (not recorded which). The chain couples TRBV7-7 to TRBJ2-2; checking the TCRdb D call of TRBD1 is not possible without DNA. This clonotype was obtained from a man aged 18 to 69 in good health. The chain's CDR3 is CASSAGAMNTGELFF.